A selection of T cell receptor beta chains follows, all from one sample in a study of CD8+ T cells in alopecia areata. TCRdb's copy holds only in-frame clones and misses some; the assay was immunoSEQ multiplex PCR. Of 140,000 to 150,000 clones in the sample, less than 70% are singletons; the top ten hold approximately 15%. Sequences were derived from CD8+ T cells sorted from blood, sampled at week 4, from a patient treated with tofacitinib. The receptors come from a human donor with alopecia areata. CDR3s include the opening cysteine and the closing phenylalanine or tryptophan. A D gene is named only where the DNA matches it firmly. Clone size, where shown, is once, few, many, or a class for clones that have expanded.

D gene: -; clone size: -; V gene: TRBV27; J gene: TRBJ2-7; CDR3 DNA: TGTGCCAGCAGTCGAGGGCCCTACGAGCAGTACTTC; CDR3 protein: CASSRGPYEQYF
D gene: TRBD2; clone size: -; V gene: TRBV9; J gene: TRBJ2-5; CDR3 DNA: TGTGCCAGCAGCGTAGGCGGGGGCCAAGAGACCCAGTACTTC; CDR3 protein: CASSVGGGQETQYF
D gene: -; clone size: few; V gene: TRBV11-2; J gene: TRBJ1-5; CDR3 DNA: TGTGCCAGCAGCTTACTAGACGGTAGCAATCAGCCCCAGCATTTT; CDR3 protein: CASSLLDGSNQPQHF
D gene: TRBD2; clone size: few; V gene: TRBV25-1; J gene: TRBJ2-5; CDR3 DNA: TGTGCCAGCGGGGGGGAGATTCGGGAGACCCAGTACTTC; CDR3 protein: CASGGEIRETQYF
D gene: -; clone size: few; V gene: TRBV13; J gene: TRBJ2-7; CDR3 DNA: TGTGCCAGCAGCTTAGATCCCGGGGCCAGCTCCTACGAGCAGTACTTC; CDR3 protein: CASSLDPGASSYEQYF
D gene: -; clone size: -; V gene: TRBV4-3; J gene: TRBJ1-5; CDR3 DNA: TGCGCCAGCAGCCAAGAGAGGACCGGGAGGGATCAGCCCCAGCATTTT; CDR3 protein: CASSQERTGRDQPQHF
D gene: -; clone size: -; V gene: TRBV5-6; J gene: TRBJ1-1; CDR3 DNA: TGTGCCAGCAGCTCCCTCTCCAGGGGTGGCGGCACTGAAGCTTTCTTT; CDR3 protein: CASSSLSRGGGTEAFF
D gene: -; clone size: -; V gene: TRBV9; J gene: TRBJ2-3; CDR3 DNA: TGTGCCAGCAGCGTAGAAAGCCACAGCACAGATACGCAGTATTTT; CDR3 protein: CASSVESHSTDTQYF
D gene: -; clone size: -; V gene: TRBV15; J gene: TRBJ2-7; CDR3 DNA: TGTGCCACCAGTTGGACGGAAGCCTACGAGCAGTACTTC; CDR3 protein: CATSWTEAYEQYF
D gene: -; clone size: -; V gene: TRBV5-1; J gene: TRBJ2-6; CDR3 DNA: TGCGCCAGCAGCCAAACAGGGATCGGGGCCAACGTCCTGACTTTC; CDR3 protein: CASSQTGIGANVLTF
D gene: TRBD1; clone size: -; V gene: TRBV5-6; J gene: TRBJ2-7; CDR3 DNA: TGTGCCAGCAGCTTGGCCGGGACAGCTTCCTACGAGCAGTACTTC; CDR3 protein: CASSLAGTASYEQYF
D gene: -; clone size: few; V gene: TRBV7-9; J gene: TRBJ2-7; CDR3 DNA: TGTGCCAGCAGCTCGACCGACAGCTCCTACGAGCAGTACTTC; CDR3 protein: CASSSTDSSYEQYF
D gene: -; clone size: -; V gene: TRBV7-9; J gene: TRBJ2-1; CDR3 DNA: TGTGCCAGCAGCTTTAGTGAGGGGAACAATGAGCAGTTCTTC; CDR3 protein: CASSFSEGNNEQFF
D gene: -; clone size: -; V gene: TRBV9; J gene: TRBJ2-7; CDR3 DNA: TGTGCCAGCAGCGTAGAACAAGGGGGCTACGAGCAGTACTTC; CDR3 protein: CASSVEQGGYEQYF
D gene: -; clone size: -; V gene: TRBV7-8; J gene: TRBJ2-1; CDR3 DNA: TGTGCCAGCAGCTTAGTTTCGGTTTCCAATGAGCAGTTCTTC; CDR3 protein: CASSLVSVSNEQFF
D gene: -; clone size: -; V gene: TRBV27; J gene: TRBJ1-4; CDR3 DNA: TGTGCCAGCAGTTTAGTGGGACTCCCAGAAAAACTGTTTTTT; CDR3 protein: CASSLVGLPEKLFF
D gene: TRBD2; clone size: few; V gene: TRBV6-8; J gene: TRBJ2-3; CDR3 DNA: TGTGCCAGCAGTTACGGCGGGGGGCCGCCGGATACGCAGTATTTT; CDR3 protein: CASSYGGGPPDTQYF
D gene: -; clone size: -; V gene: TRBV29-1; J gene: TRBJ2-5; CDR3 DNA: TGCAGCGTTGAGAGGAGTCAAGAGACCCAGTACTTC; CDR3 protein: CSVERSQETQYF
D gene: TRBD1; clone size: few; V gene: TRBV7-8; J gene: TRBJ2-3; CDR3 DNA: TGTGCCAGCAGCCTGTCGACAGGGTGGGGGACAGATACGCAGTATTTT; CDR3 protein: CASSLSTGWGTDTQYF
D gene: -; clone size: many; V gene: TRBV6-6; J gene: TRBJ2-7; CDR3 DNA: TGTGCCAGCAGAGACTACGAGCAGTACTTC; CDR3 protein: CASRDYEQYF
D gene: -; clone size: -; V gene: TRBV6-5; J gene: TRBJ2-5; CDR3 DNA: TGTGCCAGCAAAAAACTGCAGGGGGGGAAAGAGACCCAGTACTTC; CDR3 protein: CASKKLQGGKETQYF
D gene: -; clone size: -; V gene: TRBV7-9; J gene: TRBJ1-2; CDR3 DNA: TGTGCCAGCAGCCGCAGGGAGAACTATGGCTACACCTTC; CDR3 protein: CASSRRENYGYTF
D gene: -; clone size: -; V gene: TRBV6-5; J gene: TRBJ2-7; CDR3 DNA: TGTGCCAGCAACCCATTAGCGGAAACCTACGAGCAGTACTTC; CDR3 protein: CASNPLAETYEQYF
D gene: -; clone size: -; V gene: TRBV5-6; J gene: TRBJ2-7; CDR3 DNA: TGTGCCAGCAGCCGTACCGAGATATACGAGCAGTACTTC; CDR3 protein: CASSRTEIYEQYF
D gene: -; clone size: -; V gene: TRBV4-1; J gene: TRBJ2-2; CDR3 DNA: TGCGCCAGCAGCCACTCGGCCCAAGCCGGGGAGCTGTTTTTT; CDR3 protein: CASSHSAQAGELFF
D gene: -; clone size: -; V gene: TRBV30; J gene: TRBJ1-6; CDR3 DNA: TGTGCCTGGAGTGTACAGGGAAAGAACCCCCTCCACTTT; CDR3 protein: CAWSVQGKNPLHF
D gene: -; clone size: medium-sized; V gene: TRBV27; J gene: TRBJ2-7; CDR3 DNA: TGTGCCTCAGGAGGGTCCTACGAGCAGTACTTC; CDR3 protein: CASGGSYEQYF
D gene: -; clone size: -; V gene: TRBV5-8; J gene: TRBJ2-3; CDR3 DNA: TGTGCCACCCTCTTAAGGGCTACGCAGTATTTT; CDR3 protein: CATLLRATQYF
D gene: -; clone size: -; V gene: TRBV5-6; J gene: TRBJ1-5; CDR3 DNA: TGTGCCAGCAGCTTGGCCAAGGCAGGCAATCAGCCCCAGCATTTT; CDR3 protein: CASSLAKAGNQPQHF
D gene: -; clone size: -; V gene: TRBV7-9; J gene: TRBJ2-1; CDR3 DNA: TGTGCCAGCAGCCCTTGGCCTAGCCGGACTGAGCAGTTCTTC; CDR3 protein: CASSPWPSRTEQFF
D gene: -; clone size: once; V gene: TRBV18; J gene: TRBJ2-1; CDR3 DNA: TGTGCCAGCTCACCAAGACGGGGGAGCTACAATGAGCAGTTCTTC; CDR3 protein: CASSPRRGSYNEQFF
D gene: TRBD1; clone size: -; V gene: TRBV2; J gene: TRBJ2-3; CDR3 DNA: TGTGCCAGCTCCGGCAGGGGGCTTACAGATACGCAGTATTTT; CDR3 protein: CASSGRGLTDTQYF
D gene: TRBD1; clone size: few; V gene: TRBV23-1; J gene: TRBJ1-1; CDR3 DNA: TGCGCCAGCAGTCAATCGGTGGACAGGGAAAAGGGTGAAGCTTTCTTT; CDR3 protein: CASSQSVDREKGEAFF
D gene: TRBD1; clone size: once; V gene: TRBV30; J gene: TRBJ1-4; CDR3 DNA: TGTGCCTGGAGTCAGGGGGCAAGAAGTGAAAAACTGTTTTTT; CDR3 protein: CAWSQGARSEKLFF
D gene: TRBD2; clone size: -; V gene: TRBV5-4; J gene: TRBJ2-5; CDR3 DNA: TGTGCCAGCAGCTTGACTAGCGGTTTACAAGAGACCCAGTACTTC; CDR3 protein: CASSLTSGLQETQYF
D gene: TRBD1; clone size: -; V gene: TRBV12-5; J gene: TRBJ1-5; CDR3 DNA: TGTGCTAGTGGTTTGGTATCGTACAGGGGAAGCAATCAGCCCCAGCATTTT; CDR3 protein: CASGLVSYRGSNQPQHF
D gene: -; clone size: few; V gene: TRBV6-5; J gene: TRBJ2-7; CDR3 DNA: TGTGCCAGCAGATCCGACAGCCCCTACGAGCAGTACTTC; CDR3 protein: CASRSDSPYEQYF
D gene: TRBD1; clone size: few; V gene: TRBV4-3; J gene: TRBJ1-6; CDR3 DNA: TGCGCCAGCAGCCAAGTTGCCGGGACAGCTAATTCACCCCTCCACTTT; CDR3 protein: CASSQVAGTANSPLHF
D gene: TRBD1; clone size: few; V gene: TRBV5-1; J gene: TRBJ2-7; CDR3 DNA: TGCGCCAGCAGCTTGTTCTTGCAGGACAGGTCCTACGAGCAGTACTTC; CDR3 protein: CASSLFLQDRSYEQYF
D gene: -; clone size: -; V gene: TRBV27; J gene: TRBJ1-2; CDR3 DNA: TGTGCCAGCAGTTTATCAGGGGAGGGGTATGGCTACACCTTC; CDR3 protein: CASSLSGEGYGYTF
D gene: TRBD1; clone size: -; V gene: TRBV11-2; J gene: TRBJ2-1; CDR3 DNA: TGTGCCAGCAGCCTCCACAGAGACAGGGCCGCCTACAATGAGCAGTTCTTC; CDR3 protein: CASSLHRDRAAYNEQFF